A single sample gave rise to the 32 T cell receptor beta chains below, sequenced in a study of T cell responses to AZD1222 COVID-19 vaccine. Method: immunoSEQ multiplex PCR; TCRdb's copy keeps in-frame clones and lacks some. In the table there are about 160,000 clones, 89% of which are singletons. The source was peripheral blood, collected on day 0 of AZD1222 vaccination. These receptors were obtained from an adult in good health.

The V call is TRBV18, the J call TRBJ2-7, with a weak D call TRBD2 (5 bases). The V gene lost 3 bases and the J gene lost 0 bases, with 21 bases spanning the gap. Germline V gives CDR1 KGHSH, CDR2 LQKENI. CDR3 length: 18 amino acids. CDR3 nucleotides: TGTGCCAGCTCACCGACACCTCGGGCATCCGAGGGCTCCTACGAGCAGTACTTC. Its protein is CASSPTPRASEGSYEQYF.

The V gene is TRBV3-1 (or the pseudogene TRBV3-2), the J gene TRBJ2-3, with D uncertain. CDR1 and CDR2 from the germline V gene are LGHDT and YNNKEL (reference sequence). Trimming pared 4 bases from V and 0 bases from J, leaving 2 bases between. The CDR3 has 12 amino acids. CDR3 in DNA: TGTGCCAGCAGCCGGAGCACAGATACGCAGTATTTT. This sequence encodes CASSRSTDTQYF.

This chain uses TRBV23-1 with TRBJ2-1; TRBD2 aligns across 13 bases. TRBV23-1 qualifies as an ORF whose function is uncertain. Trimming took 5 bases from V and 5 from J; bases not matched to a gene: 12. The CDR3 has 18 amino acids. This CDR3 reads CASSGTSGNWERDNEQFF. CDR3 coding DNA: TGCGCCAGCAGTGGGACTAGCGGGAACTGGGAGCGGGACAATGAGCAGTTCTTC.

CDR3 residues: CASSQAVYEQYF. The CDR3 coding sequence is TGTGCCAGCAGCCAGGCAGTCTACGAGCAGTACTTC. The rearrangement joins TRBV11-2 to TRBJ2-7; no clear D. Between the trimmed V and J ends, which lost 5 bases and 3 bases, there was a span of 8 bases. The CDR3 sequence is 12 residues long. Germline assignment: CDR1 SGHAT and CDR2 FQNNGV.

The chain couples TRBV7-8 to TRBJ2-1; D may be TRBD2 (5 bases). Trimming stripped 5 bases from V and 8 bases from J, with 25 bases between. The germline V gene has CDR1 SGHVS and CDR2 FQNEAQ. The CDR3 covers 17 residues. As DNA, the CDR3 is TGTGCCAGCAGCCCCTCGGAGGACTGGTACTTAGCTCATGAGCAGTTCTTC. Protein: CASSPSEDWYLAHEQFF.

This rearrangement joins TRBV18 to TRBJ1-1; the D gene is possibly TRBD1 (6 bases). The CDR3 sequence is 15 residues long. V was cut by 4 bases and J by 0 bases, with 12 bases left in between. Germline CDR1 is KGHSH and CDR2 is LQKENI. The CDR3 spells CASSLLDSMNTEAFF. CDR3 DNA: TGTGCCAGCTCACTACTGGACAGCATGAACACTGAAGCTTTCTTT.

CDR3 sequence (DNA): TGTGCCAGCAGTTGGTATGGTGGCACTGAAGCTTTCTTT. It encodes CASSWYGGTEAFF. This rearrangement joins TRBV6-2 or TRBV6-3 to TRBJ1-1; D call uncertain. CDR3 length equals 13 residues. The V gene lost 4 bases and the J gene lost 4 bases, with 10 bases spanning the gap. Germline V CDR1 and CDR2: MNHEY, SVGEGT.

The rearrangement uses TRBV5-1 and TRBJ2-1; D is perhaps TRBD1 (6 bases). V dropped 5 bases and J dropped 5 bases, with 14 bases sitting between them. Germline loops: CDR1 SGHRS, CDR2 YFSETQ. The CDR3 extends over 14 amino acids. CDR3 sequence (DNA): TGCGCCAGCAGATCAGGGGACGAAGACAATGAGCAGTTCTTC. It encodes CASRSGDEDNEQFF.

This chain connects TRBV2 to TRBJ1-6, with D uncertain. V gave up 5 bases and J gave up 6 bases, with 8 bases separating them. CDR3 length equals 13 residues. Germline CDR1 reads SNHLY; CDR2 reads FYNNEI. CDR3 residues: CASSLDINSPLHF. The CDR3 nucleotides are TGTGCCAGCAGTCTAGACATTAATTCACCCCTCCACTTT.

This clone has just one count. This sequence joins TRBV24-1 and TRBJ2-3, with TRBD1 matching 9 bases. Germline CDR1 is KGHDR and CDR2 is SFDVKD. The CDR3 extends over 15 amino acids. The V and J ends lost 4 bases and 1 base, in that order; junction bases with no gene match: 2. CDR3 nucleotides: TGTGCCACCAGTGACCGGACAGGGGGCACAGATACGCAGTATTTT. Amino acids: CATSDRTGGTDTQYF.

The chain combines TRBV7-9 with TRBJ2-3, with unresolved D. There are 13 residues in the CDR3. V was clipped by 4 bases and J by 1 base, with 6 bases between them. Germline V CDR1 and CDR2: SEHNR, FQNEAQ (reference sequence). CDR3 sequence: CASSSSGTDTQYF. DNA for the CDR3: TGTGCCAGCAGCTCCAGTGGCACAGATACGCAGTATTTT.

The rearrangement links TRBV7-2 to TRBJ2-7; D might be TRBD1 (5 bases). Germline V CDR1 and CDR2: SGHTA, FQGNSA. V was cut by 1 base and J by 7 bases, with 11 bases left in between. The CDR3 contains 13 residues. The CDR3, as DNA: TGTGCCAGCAGCTTAGACATGGGGCGGGAGCAGTACTTC. Residues: CASSLDMGREQYF. Variable domain in full (rest from reference TRBV7-2 and TRBJ2-7): GAGVSQSPSNKVTEKGKDVELRCDPISGHTALYWYRQSLGQGLEFLIYFQGNSAPDKSGLPSDRFSAERTGGSVSTLTIQRTQQEDSAVYLCASSLDMGREQYFGPGTRLTVT.

The rearrangement uses TRBV2 and TRBJ2-6; 8 nucleotides match TRBD1. The CDR3 runs 19 residues. The V gene's germline CDR1 is SNHLY and CDR2 FYNNEI. V was pared by 7 bases and J by 2 bases, with 16 bases of the junction left unmatched. CDR3 DNA sequence: TGTGCCAGCACCAGGGGGAAGTGGACAGGGTTTGCTGGGGCCAACGTCCTGACTTTC. This codes for CASTRGKWTGFAGANVLTF.

The genes are TRBV5-6 and TRBJ1-2; D is possibly TRBD1 (5 bases). CDR1 SGHDT and CDR2 YYEEEE come from the germline V gene. The CDR3 runs 12 residues. V was shortened by 2 bases and J by 7 bases, with 9 bases between the two germline ends. The CDR3 reads CASSLWQGGYTF. The CDR3 DNA follows: TGTGCCAGCAGCTTATGGCAGGGTGGCTACACCTTC.

CDR3: CSVRAGNNQPQHF. DNA for the CDR3: TGCAGCGTTCGGGCGGGGAACAATCAGCCCCAGCATTTT. The V gene is TRBV29-1, the J gene TRBJ1-5, with unresolved D. Germline V lookup: CDR1 SQVTM, CDR2 ANQGSEA. The V and J ends lost 5 bases and 3 bases respectively, with 11 bases between them. The CDR3 is made up of 13 amino acids.

The chain employs TRBV6-1 and TRBJ1-6; 9 bases are shared with TRBD1. The CDR3 spans 18 residues. Germline V lookup: CDR1 MNHNS, CDR2 SASEGT. The trim removed 1 base at V and 6 bases at J, leaving 10 bases unmatched. CDR3 sequence (DNA): TGTGCCAGCAGTGAAGTAGGGACAGGGAGGGAATTTAATTCACCCCTCCACTTT. This translates into CASSEVGTGREFNSPLHF.

V gene TRBV14 combines with J gene TRBJ1-5; unclear D gene. The CDR3 runs to 15 residues. V was cut by 4 bases and J by 0 bases, with 10 bases left in between. Germline assignment: CDR1 SGHDN and CDR2 FVKESK. Here the CDR3 reads CASSLEGHSNQPQHF. The CDR3 DNA is TGTGCCAGCAGCCTAGAAGGCCATAGCAATCAGCCCCAGCATTTT.

The chain has TRBV14 and TRBJ2-5, with 7 bases identical to TRBD2. V lost 4 bases to trimming and J lost 9 bases; unmatched junction nucleotides: 8. The CDR3 loop spans 13 amino acids. The germline V gene encodes CDR1 SGHDN and CDR2 FVKESK. DNA of the CDR3: TGTGCCAGCAGCCTACGGGACTATAGTTCCCAGTACTTC. This encodes CASSLRDYSSQYF.

This rearrangement joins TRBV14 to TRBJ2-1; 9 nucleotides agree with TRBD1. The CDR3 has 17 residues. Unmatched junction bases numbered 7, after V lost 3 bases and J lost 1 base. Germline CDR1 SGHDN, CDR2 FVKESK. CDR3 loop: CASSHGPTGGSYNEQFF. For the CDR3, the DNA is TGTGCCAGCAGCCACGGACCGACAGGGGGGTCCTACAATGAGCAGTTCTTC. The whole variable domain, remainder taken from reference TRBV14 and TRBJ2-1, is EAGVTQFPSHSVIEKGQTVTLRCDPISGHDNLYWYRRVMGKEIKFLLHFVKESKQDESGMPNNRFLAERTGGTYSTLKVQPAELEDSGVYFCASSHGPTGGSYNEQFFGPGTRLTVL.

This clone was recorded only once. This chain uses TRBV11-3 with TRBJ1-6; D remains ambiguous. Germline V gene data show CDR1 as SGHNT and CDR2 as YENEEA. Trimming stripped 0 bases from V and 7 bases from J, with 10 bases between. This CDR3 has 15 amino acids. The CDR3 spells CASSLDGRENSPLHF. DNA for the CDR3: TGTGCCAGCAGCTTAGACGGCAGAGAAAATTCACCCCTCCACTTT.

The V call is TRBV12-3 or TRBV12-4, the J call TRBJ2-7, with D uncertain. This CDR3 has 10 residues. V was pared by 6 bases and J by 7 bases, with 7 bases between. The CDR3 nucleotides read TGTGCCAGCAGGGGGATAGAGCAGTACTTC. This translates into CASRGIEQYF.

The chain couples TRBV7-9 to TRBJ2-3; tentative D call: TRBD1 (5 bases). There are 16 residues in the CDR3. The ends were cut back, 6 bases at V and 0 bases at J, with 16 bases in the middle. Germline CDR1 SEHNR, CDR2 FQNEAQ (reference sequence). The CDR3 loop reads CASSLIRTSSTDTQYF. The CDR3, as DNA: TGTGCCAGCAGTCTAATCAGGACATCTAGCACAGATACGCAGTATTTT.

This chain links TRBV18 with TRBJ2-1; 7 bases align to TRBD2. The CDR3 length is 16 residues. From germline, CDR1 is KGHSH and CDR2 LQKENI. V shed 0 bases and J 5 bases; nucleotides not matched to a gene: 7. The CDR3 loop is CASSPPSSGTNNEQFF. CDR3 bases: TGTGCCAGCTCACCACCGTCCAGCGGGACTAACAATGAGCAGTTCTTC.

The chain employs TRBV9 and TRBJ1-3; D is unclear. This CDR3 contains 13 residues. Per the germline V gene, CDR1 is SGDLS and CDR2 is YYNGEE. The V end was cut by 2 bases, the J end by 9 bases, with 12 bases between. DNA for the CDR3: TGTGCCAGCAGCGTGAGGCCCCTGAGCACCATATATTTT. It translates to CASSVRPLSTIYF.

The sample holds one count of this clone. The rearrangement joins TRBV6-5 to TRBJ2-3; 7 nucleotides line up with TRBD2. The CDR3 contains 15 residues. The germline CDR1 and CDR2 sequences are MNHEY and SVGAGI. Unmatched junction bases numbered 10, after V lost 10 bases and J lost 0 bases. CDR3: CATAPASGSTDTQYF. In DNA form, the CDR3 reads TGTGCCACGGCCCCGGCTAGCGGTAGCACAGATACGCAGTATTTT.

The V call is TRBV28, the J call TRBJ2-1, with 8 bases lining up with TRBD1. CDR3 length: 14 amino acids. CDR1 is MDHEN and CDR2 is SYDVKM in the germline V gene. V shed 9 bases, J shed 6 bases, and the junction held 10 bases outside the gene matches. This CDR3 is CASKIADRVNEQFF. The CDR3 DNA reads as TGTGCCAGTAAAATAGCGGACAGGGTCAATGAGCAGTTCTTC.

This chain uses TRBV7-2 with TRBJ2-7; D is possibly TRBD2 (5 bases). The germline V and J ends were trimmed by 1 base and 7 bases, with 11 bases remaining between them. Germline V gives CDR1 SGHTA, CDR2 FQGNSA. CDR3 length equals 13 residues. This chain's CDR3 is CASSLGVEREQYF. CDR3 nucleotides: TGTGCCAGCAGCTTAGGGGTGGAGCGGGAGCAGTACTTC. The complete variable domain, with remaining parts taken from reference TRBV7-2 and TRBJ2-7, reads GAGVSQSPSNKVTEKGKDVELRCDPISGHTALYWYRQSLGQGLEFLIYFQGNSAPDKSGLPSDRFSAERTGGSVSTLTIQRTQQEDSAVYLCASSLGVEREQYFGPGTRLTVT.

The chain joins TRBV19 to TRBJ2-1, with D tentatively TRBD1 (6 bases). Germline-derived CDR1 and CDR2 are LNHDA and SQIVND (reference sequence). CDR3 size: 13 residues. Trimming pared 4 bases from V and 6 bases from J, leaving 10 bases between. In nucleotides, the CDR3 is TGTGCCAGTAGTACCGACAGGTTCAATGAGCAGTTCTTC. As protein: CASSTDRFNEQFF.

This chain links TRBV3-1 (or the pseudogene TRBV3-2) with TRBJ1-4; TRBD1 agrees at 7 bases. V gave up 1 base and J gave up 6 bases; unmatched junction bases: 2. Per germline, CDR1 LGHDT and CDR2 YNNKEL (reference sequence). The length of the CDR3 is 14 residues. CDR3 DNA: TGTGCCAGCAGCCAAGCGGGACAGCATGAAAAACTGTTTTTT. Translation: CASSQAGQHEKLFF.

V is TRBV7-9 and J is TRBJ1-2, with D uncertain. The CDR3 consists of 13 residues. Germline V gives CDR1 SEHNR, CDR2 FQNEAQ (reference sequence). With 3 bases removed from V and 4 bases from J, the gap between germline ends came to 9 bases. CDR3 DNA: TGTGCCAGCAGCTTGAATTCCCCCTATGGCTACACCTTC. This translates into CASSLNSPYGYTF.

V gene TRBV27 combines with J gene TRBJ1-2; no clear D. The ends were cut back, 6 bases at V and 3 bases at J, with 11 bases in the middle. CDR3 size: 13 residues. Germline-derived CDR1 and CDR2 are MNHEY and SMNVEV (reference sequence). CDR3 residues: CASSIGRYYGYTF. The CDR3 DNA is TGTGCCAGCAGCATAGGGCGATACTATGGCTACACCTTC.

The chain carries TRBV6-5 and TRBJ1-6; perhaps TRBD1 as D (6 bases). The CDR3 is 15 residues long. Germline V CDR1 and CDR2: MNHEY, SVGAGI. The V end lost 7 bases, the J end lost 7 bases, and 17 bases lay between the germline ends. CDR3 sequence reads: CASTASGQRNSPLHF. As DNA, the CDR3 is TGTGCCAGCACTGCTTCCGGACAGAGGAATTCACCCCTCCACTTT.